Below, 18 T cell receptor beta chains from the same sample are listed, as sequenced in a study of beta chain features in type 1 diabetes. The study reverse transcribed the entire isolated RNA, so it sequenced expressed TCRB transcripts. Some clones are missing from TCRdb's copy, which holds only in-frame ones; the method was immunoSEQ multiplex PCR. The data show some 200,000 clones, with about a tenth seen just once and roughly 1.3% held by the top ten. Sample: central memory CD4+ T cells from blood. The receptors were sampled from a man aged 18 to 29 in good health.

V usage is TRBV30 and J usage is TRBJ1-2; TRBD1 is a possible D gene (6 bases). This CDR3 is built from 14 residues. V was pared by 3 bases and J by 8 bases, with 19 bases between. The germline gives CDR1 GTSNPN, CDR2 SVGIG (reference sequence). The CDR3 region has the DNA TGTGCCTGGAGCGCCGACAGGAGGTCGGGCGGCTACACCTTC. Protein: CAWSADRRSGGYTF.

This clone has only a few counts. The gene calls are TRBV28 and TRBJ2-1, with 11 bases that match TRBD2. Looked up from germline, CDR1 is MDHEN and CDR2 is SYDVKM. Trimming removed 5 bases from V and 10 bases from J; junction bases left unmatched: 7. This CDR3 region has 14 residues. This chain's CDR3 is CASSLAGGREEQFF. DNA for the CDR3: TGTGCCAGCAGTCTAGCGGGAGGCCGGGAGGAGCAGTTCTTC. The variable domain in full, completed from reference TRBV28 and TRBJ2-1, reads DVKVTQSSRYLVKRTGEKVFLECVQDMDHENMFWYRQDPGLGLRLIYFSYDVKMKEKGDIPEGYSVSREKKERFSLILESASTNQTSMYLCASSLAGGREEQFFGPGTRLTVL.

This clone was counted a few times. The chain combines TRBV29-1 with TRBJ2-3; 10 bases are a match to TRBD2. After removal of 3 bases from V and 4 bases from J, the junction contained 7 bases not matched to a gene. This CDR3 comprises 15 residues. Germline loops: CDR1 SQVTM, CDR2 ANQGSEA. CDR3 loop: CSVDGLAGVSDTQYF. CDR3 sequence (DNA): TGCAGCGTTGACGGGCTAGCGGGAGTATCAGATACGCAGTATTTT.

The CDR3, as DNA: TGTGCCAGCAGTCGCGAGGGAGAGACCCAGTACTTC. Protein: CASSREGETQYF. J is TRBJ2-5 and V is TRBV13, with D possibly matching TRBD2 (5 bases). The CDR3 sequence is 12 residues long. V lost 6 bases and J lost 4, with 9 bases in between. Germline lookup yields CDR1 PRHDT and CDR2 FYEKMQ (reference sequence).

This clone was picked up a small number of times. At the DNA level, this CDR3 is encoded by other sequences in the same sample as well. This CDR3 is CASSPGGTGANVLTF. The CDR3 coding sequence is TGTGCCAGCAGTCCCGGGGGAACTGGGGCCAACGTCCTGACTTTC. The V and J genes are TRBV25-1 and TRBJ2-6; D possibly corresponds to TRBD2 (6 bases). V gave up 5 bases and J gave up 2 bases, with 10 bases separating them. This CDR3 region has 15 residues. CDR1 is MGHDK and CDR2 is SYGVNS in the germline V gene.

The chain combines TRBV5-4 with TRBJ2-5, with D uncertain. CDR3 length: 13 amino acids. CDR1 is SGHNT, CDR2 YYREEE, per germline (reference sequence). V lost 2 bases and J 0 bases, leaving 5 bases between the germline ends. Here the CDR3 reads CASSFVHQETQYF. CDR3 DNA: TGTGCCAGCAGCTTTGTACACCAAGAGACCCAGTACTTC.

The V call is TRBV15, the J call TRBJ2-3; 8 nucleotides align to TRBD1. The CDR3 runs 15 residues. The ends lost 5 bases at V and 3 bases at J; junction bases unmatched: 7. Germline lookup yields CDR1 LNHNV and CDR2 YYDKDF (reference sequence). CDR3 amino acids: CATSGWTGITDTQYF. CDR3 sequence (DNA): TGTGCCACCAGCGGGTGGACAGGGATAACAGATACGCAGTATTTT.

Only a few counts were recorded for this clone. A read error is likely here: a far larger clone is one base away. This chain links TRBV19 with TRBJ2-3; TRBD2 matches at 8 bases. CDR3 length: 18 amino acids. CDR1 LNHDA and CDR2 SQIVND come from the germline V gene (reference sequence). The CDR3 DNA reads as TGTGCCCGTAGTATGACCAGCGGGAGTTCGGTGAGGACAGATACGCAGTATTTT. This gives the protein CARSMTSGSSVRTDTQYF. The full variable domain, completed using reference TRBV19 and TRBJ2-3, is DGGITQSPKYLFRKEGQNVTLSCEQNLNHDAMYWYRQDPGQGLRLIYYSQIVNDFQKGDIAEGYSVSREKKESFPLTVTSAQKNPTAFYLCARSMTSGSSVRTDTQYFGPGTRLTVL.

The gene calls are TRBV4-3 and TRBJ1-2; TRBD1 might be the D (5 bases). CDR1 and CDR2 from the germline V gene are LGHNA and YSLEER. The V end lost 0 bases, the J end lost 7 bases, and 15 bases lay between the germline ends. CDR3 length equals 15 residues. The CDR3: CASSQDPSGPAGYTF. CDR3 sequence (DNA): TGCGCCAGCAGCCAAGATCCGTCGGGGCCCGCTGGCTACACCTTC.

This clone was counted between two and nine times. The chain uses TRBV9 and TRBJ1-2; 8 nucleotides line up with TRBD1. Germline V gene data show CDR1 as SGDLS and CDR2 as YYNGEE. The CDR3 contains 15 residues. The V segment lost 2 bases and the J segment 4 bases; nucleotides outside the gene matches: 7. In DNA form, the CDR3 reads TGTGCCAGCAGCGTGGGGACAGGAGGAAGCTATGGCTACACCTTC. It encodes CASSVGTGGSYGYTF.

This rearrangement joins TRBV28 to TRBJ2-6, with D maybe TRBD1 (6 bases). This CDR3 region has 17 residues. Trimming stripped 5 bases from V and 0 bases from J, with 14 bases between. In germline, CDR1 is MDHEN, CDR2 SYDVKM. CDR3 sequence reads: CASSPGTPYSGANVLTF. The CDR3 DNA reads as TGTGCCAGCAGTCCCGGGACACCATACTCTGGGGCCAACGTCCTGACTTTC.

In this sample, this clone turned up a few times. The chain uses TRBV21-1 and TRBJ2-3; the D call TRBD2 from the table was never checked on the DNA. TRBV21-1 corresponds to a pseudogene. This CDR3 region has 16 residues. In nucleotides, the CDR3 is TGTGCCAGCAGCAATACTTACGGGAGCAAGACAGATACGCAGTATTTT. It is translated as CASSNTYGSKTDTQYF.

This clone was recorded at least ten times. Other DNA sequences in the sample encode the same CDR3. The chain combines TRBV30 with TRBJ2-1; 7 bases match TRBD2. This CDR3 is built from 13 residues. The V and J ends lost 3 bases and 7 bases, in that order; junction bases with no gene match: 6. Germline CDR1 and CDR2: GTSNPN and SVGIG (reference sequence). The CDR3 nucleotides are TGTGCCTGGAGCCGGGAGGAAGGGAATGAGCAGTTCTTC. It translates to CAWSREEGNEQFF.

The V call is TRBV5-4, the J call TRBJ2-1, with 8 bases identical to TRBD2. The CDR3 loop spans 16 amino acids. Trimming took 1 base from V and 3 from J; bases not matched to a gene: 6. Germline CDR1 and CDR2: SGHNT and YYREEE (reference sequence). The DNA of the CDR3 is TGTGCCAGCAGCTTGACCGGGACTAGTTTCTACAATGAGCAGTTCTTC. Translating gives CASSLTGTSFYNEQFF.

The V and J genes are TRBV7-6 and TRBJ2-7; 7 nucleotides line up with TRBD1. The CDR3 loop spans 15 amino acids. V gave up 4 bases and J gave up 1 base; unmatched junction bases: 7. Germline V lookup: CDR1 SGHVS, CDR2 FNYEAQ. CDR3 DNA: TGTGCCAGCAGCTCACTGACAGGGAAGTCCTACGAGCAGTACTTC. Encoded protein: CASSSLTGKSYEQYF.

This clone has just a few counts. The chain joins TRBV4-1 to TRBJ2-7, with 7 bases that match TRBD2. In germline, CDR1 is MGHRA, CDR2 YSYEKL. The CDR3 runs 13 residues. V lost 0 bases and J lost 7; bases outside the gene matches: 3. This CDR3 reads CASSQEPGGEQYF. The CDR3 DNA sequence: TGCGCCAGCAGCCAAGAGCCGGGGGGAGAGCAGTACTTC.

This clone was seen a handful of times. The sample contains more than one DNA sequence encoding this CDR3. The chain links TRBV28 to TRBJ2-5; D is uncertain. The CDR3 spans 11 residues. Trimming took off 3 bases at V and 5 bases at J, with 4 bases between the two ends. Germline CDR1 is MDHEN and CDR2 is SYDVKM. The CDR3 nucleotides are TGTGCCAGCAGTTTGAGTGAGACCCAGTACTTC. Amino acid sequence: CASSLSETQYF.

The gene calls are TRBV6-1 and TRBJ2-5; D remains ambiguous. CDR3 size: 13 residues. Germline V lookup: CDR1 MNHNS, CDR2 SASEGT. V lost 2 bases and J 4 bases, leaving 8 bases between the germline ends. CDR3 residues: CASSEYGRETQYF. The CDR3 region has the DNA TGTGCCAGCAGTGAATACGGCCGAGAGACCCAGTACTTC.